The 22 T cell receptor beta chains below all came from one sample that was sequenced in a study of shared clonotypes between healthy human individuals. Repertoires were generated with immunoSEQ multiplex PCR, while TCRdb's copy carries only in-frame clones and drops some. Among 550,000 to 600,000 clones listed, around 78% were seen once. Source material: PBMCs. These receptors were collected from a woman aged 40 to 50 in good health. Some clones in this sample may be carry-over from other donors' samples.

The V and J genes are TRBV9 and TRBJ2-7; TRBD2 agrees at 8 bases. This CDR3 has 15 amino acids. Germline V gene data show CDR1 as SGDLS and CDR2 as YYNGEE. V lost 0 bases, J lost 4 bases, and 6 bases stayed unmatched. The CDR3 coding sequence is TGTGCCAGCAGCGTAGGTTTCCTAGCGGGTTACGAGCAGTACTTC. Translation gives CASSVGFLAGYEQYF. The full variable domain, completed using reference TRBV9 and TRBJ2-7, is DSGVTQTPKHLITATGQRVTLRCSPRSGDLSVYWYQQSLDQGLQFLIQYYNGEERAKGNILERFSAQQFPDLHSELNLSSLELGDSALYFCASSVGFLAGYEQYFGPGTRLTVT.

The genes are TRBV28 and TRBJ1-5; 11 nucleotides line up with TRBD1. Trimming at V came to 8 bases and at J to 9 bases, leaving 9 bases not matched to a gene. Germline V gene data show CDR1 as MDHEN and CDR2 as SYDVKM. The CDR3 is 14 amino acids. Written as DNA, the CDR3 is TGTGCCAGCGCATGGGACAGGGGGAGGGGGCCCCAGCATTTT. Protein sequence: CASAWDRGRGPQHF.

The chain combines TRBV25-1 with TRBJ2-5; 8 bases agree with TRBD1. Per germline, CDR1 MGHDK and CDR2 SYGVNS. The CDR3 loop spans 13 amino acids. V dropped 5 bases and J dropped 2; count of bases not matched to a gene: 1. The CDR3 coding sequence is TGTGCCAGCAGTAACAGGGGGCAAGAGACCCAGTACTTC. It encodes CASSNRGQETQYF.

The CDR3 region has the DNA TGTGCCAGCAAAGGGGGAACAGGGGGCCCCTACGAGCAGTACTTC. Translated, it gives CASKGGTGGPYEQYF. This chain joins TRBV25-1 and TRBJ2-7, with 9 positions matching TRBD1. The CDR3 loop spans 15 amino acids. Trimming removed 7 bases from V and 2 bases from J; junction bases left unmatched: 9. CDR1 MGHDK and CDR2 SYGVNS come from the germline V gene.

The rearrangement joins TRBV4-2 to TRBJ2-3, with 11 bases matching TRBD2. The CDR3 loop spans 15 amino acids. Germline trimming cut 2 bases from V and 6 bases from J; bases unmatched to any gene: 4. Per germline, CDR1 LGHNA and CDR2 YNFKEQ. CDR3 DNA: TGTGCCAGCAGCCAAACCGGGACTAGCGGCGATACGCAGTATTTT. Its translation: CASSQTGTSGDTQYF.

This CDR3 reads CASRVGVSEAFF. As DNA, the CDR3 is TGTGCCAGCAGGGTCGGTGTGTCTGAAGCTTTCTTT. V and J are TRBV25-1 and TRBJ1-1, with D uncertain. Trimming left V 6 bases short and J 6 bases short, with 11 bases between. The germline CDR1 and CDR2 sequences are MGHDK and SYGVNS. The CDR3 runs 12 residues.

The chain combines TRBV7-3 with TRBJ2-1; 12 bases fit TRBD2. J gave up 10 bases and V 5 bases, and 12 bases lay outside the gene matches. This CDR3 spans 16 amino acids. Germline assignment: CDR1 SGHTA and CDR2 FQGTGA. The CDR3 DNA sequence: TGTGCCAGCAGCCCCACTGTGGCTAGCGGGAGGGCCGAGCAGTTCTTC. Translated, it gives CASSPTVASGRAEQFF.

The chain recombines TRBV5-6 with TRBJ2-7; D possibly corresponds to TRBD2 (6 bases). Germline V lookup: CDR1 SGHDT, CDR2 YYEEEE. The CDR3 totals 13 residues. Trimming took off 4 bases at V and 6 bases at J, with 14 bases between the two ends. The CDR3 DNA reads TGTGCCAGCAGCCACCCAGCAGCGGGCGAGCAGTACTTC. It encodes CASSHPAAGEQYF.

The J gene is TRBJ2-3, the V gene TRBV30; D gene unclear. The CDR3 runs 12 residues. The germline CDR1 and CDR2 sequences are GTSNPN and SVGIG (reference sequence). Trimming left V 6 bases short and J 2 bases short, with 9 bases between. The CDR3 spells CACRPVTDTQYF. CDR3 coding DNA: TGTGCCTGCCGGCCCGTCACAGATACGCAGTATTTT. The full variable domain, with the rest looked up from reference TRBV30 and TRBJ2-3, is SQTIHQWPATLVQPVGSPLSLECTVEGTSNPNLYWYRQAAGRGLQLLFYSVGIGQISSEVPQNLSASRPQDRQFILSSKKLLLSDSGFYLCACRPVTDTQYFGPGTRLTVL.

CDR3 nucleotides: TGTGCCAGCTCACCGGCGGCGGGGACAGCCATACCCACTAGCACAGATACGCAGTATTTT. Translation: CASSPAAGTAIPTSTDTQYF. The chain is built from TRBV18 and TRBJ2-3; D might be TRBD1 (7 bases). CDR1 and CDR2 from the germline V gene are KGHSH and LQKENI. Trimming shortened V by 3 bases and J by 0 bases, and 25 bases separated the two germline ends. The CDR3 has 20 amino acids. The full variable domain, in which reference TRBV18 and TRBJ2-3 provide the parts outside the CDR3, is NAGVMQNPRHLVRRRGQEARLRCSPMKGHSHVYWYRQLPEEGLKFMVYLQKENIIDESGMPKERFSAEFPKEGPSILRIQQVVRGDSAAYFCASSPAAGTAIPTSTDTQYFGPGTRLTVL.

The CDR3 region has the DNA TGTGCCAGCAGTTTGGGGGACAGGTGGAGCGAAAAACTGTTTTTT. Translated: CASSLGDRWSEKLFF. The chain uses TRBV28 and TRBJ1-4; 8 bases map to TRBD1. In germline, CDR1 is MDHEN, CDR2 SYDVKM. The V gene end was trimmed by 3 bases and the J gene end by 8 bases; junction bases not matched to a gene: 8. The CDR3 spans 15 residues.

The gene calls are TRBV29-1 and TRBJ2-1; tentatively, D is TRBD1 (6 bases). CDR3 length: 14 amino acids. V dropped 7 bases and J dropped 0 bases, with 13 bases sitting between them. The V gene's germline CDR1 is SQVTM and CDR2 ANQGSEA. The CDR3 DNA reads TGCAGCGGGGGGCGGTGGAGCTCCTACAATGAGCAGTTCTTC. Protein sequence: CSGGRWSSYNEQFF.

Note on this clone: This may be a read error: a much more frequent sequence differs by one nucleotide. V and J are TRBV7-9 and TRBJ1-2; D is unresolved. Germline lookup yields CDR1 SEHNR and CDR2 FQNEAQ (reference sequence). CDR3 length: 15 amino acids. CDR3 bases: TGTGCCAGCAGCTGGGCATCGGGCTTTAACTATTGCTACACCTTC. Translated: CASSWASGFNYCYTF.

On this clone itself: Other DNA sequences in this sample translate to the same CDR3. The chain is built from TRBV30 and TRBJ2-1; D is possibly TRBD2 (6 bases). CDR1 and CDR2 from the germline V gene are GTSNPN and SVGIG (reference sequence). CDR3 length: 11 amino acids. V was shortened by 1 base and J by 10 bases, with 8 bases between the two germline ends. The CDR3 protein is CAWSGSGEQFF. The CDR3 DNA sequence: TGTGCCTGGAGTGGCAGCGGGGAGCAGTTCTTC.

The V call is TRBV28, the J call TRBJ1-3, with 8 bases identical to TRBD1. The germline CDR1 and CDR2 sequences are MDHEN and SYDVKM. After removal of 8 bases from V and 3 bases from J, the junction contained 3 bases not matched to a gene. This CDR3 has 13 residues. CDR3 loop: CASYRGNGNTIYF. The DNA for the CDR3 is TGTGCCAGCTACAGGGGGAATGGAAACACCATATATTTT.

There are many counts of this clone. This rearrangement joins TRBV5-4 to TRBJ2-3, with TRBD2 as a possible D gene (5 bases). This CDR3 has 14 amino acids. CDR1 and CDR2 from the germline V gene are SGHNT and YYREEE (reference sequence). The ends were cut back, 1 base at V and 5 bases at J, with 11 bases in the middle. CDR3 sequence: CASSLTLAQDTQYF. The CDR3, as DNA: TGTGCCAGCAGCTTGACGCTAGCACAAGATACGCAGTATTTT.

This clone appeared a few times. V and J are TRBV19 and TRBJ2-3; TRBD2 matches 9 bases. Per the germline V gene, CDR1 is LNHDA and CDR2 is SQIVND (reference sequence). V lost 7 bases, J lost 2 bases, and 4 bases stayed unmatched. CDR3 length equals 14 residues. CDR3 sequence: CASIAGEATDTQYF. The DNA of the CDR3 is TGTGCCAGTATAGCGGGAGAAGCCACAGATACGCAGTATTTT.

The V call is TRBV6-1, the J call TRBJ2-1, with a possible D match to TRBD1 (6 bases). Germline CDR1 is MNHNS and CDR2 is SASEGT. V was cut by 10 bases and J by 4 bases, with 17 bases left in between. The CDR3 is 14 residues long. The CDR3 loop reads CATVPDRFYNEQFF. CDR3 nucleotide sequence: TGTGCCACCGTACCCGACAGGTTTTACAATGAGCAGTTCTTC.

The V call is TRBV2, the J call TRBJ2-7; 7 bases are a match to TRBD1. The CDR3 consists of 15 residues. Germline V gene data show CDR1 as SNHLY and CDR2 as FYNNEI. With 6 bases clipped from V and 6 bases from J, the junction kept 14 bases outside the gene matches. The CDR3 loop is CASSERTTGLGEQYF. In DNA form, the CDR3 reads TGTGCCAGCAGCGAAAGGACGACAGGGTTGGGCGAGCAGTACTTC.

This clone was detected a few times. The chain is built from TRBV10-3 and TRBJ2-3; 10 positions agree with TRBD2. This CDR3 contains 15 residues. From germline, CDR1 is ENHRY and CDR2 SYGVKD. Trimming cost V 0 bases and J 4 bases; bases outside gene matches: 1. The CDR3 protein is CAISESAGGPDTQYF. In DNA, the CDR3 is TGTGCCATCAGTGAGTCAGCGGGAGGGCCAGATACGCAGTATTTT.

The chain uses TRBV7-3 and TRBJ2-5; D perhaps matches TRBD1 (6 bases). The CDR3 is 15 amino acids. The ends were cut back, 1 base at V and 1 base at J, with 10 bases in the middle. CDR1 SGHTA and CDR2 FQGTGA come from the germline V gene. DNA of the CDR3: TGTGCCAGCAGCTTAAGGGGACATTCCCAAGAGACCCAGTACTTC. Its translation: CASSLRGHSQETQYF.

This chain uses TRBV7-3 with TRBJ1-3, with D perhaps TRBD1 (5 bases). Trimming pared 3 bases from V and 0 bases from J, leaving 9 bases between. Germline lookup yields CDR1 SGHTA and CDR2 FQGTGA. CDR3 length: 15 residues. In DNA, the CDR3 is TGTGCCAGCAGCTTGGACATCGGCTCTGGAAACACCATATATTTT. This codes for CASSLDIGSGNTIYF.